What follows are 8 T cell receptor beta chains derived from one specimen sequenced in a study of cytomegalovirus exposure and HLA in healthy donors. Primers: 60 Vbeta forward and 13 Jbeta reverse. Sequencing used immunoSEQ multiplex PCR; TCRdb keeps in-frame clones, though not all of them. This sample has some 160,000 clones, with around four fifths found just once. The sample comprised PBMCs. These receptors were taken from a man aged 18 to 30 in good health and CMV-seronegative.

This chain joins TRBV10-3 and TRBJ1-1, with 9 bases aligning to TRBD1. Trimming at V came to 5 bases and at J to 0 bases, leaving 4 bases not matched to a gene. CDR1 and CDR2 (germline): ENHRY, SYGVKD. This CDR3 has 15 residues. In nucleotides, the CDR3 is TGTGCCATCAGTCCCGGGACAGGGATGAACACTGAAGCTTTCTTT. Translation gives CAISPGTGMNTEAFF.

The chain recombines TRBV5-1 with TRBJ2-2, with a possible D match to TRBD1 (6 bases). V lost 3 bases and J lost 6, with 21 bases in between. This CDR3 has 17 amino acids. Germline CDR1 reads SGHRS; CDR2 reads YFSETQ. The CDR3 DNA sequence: TGCGCCAGCAGCTCGAATTACAGGGACCCCATACCCGGGGAGCTGTTTTTT. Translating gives CASSSNYRDPIPGELFF.

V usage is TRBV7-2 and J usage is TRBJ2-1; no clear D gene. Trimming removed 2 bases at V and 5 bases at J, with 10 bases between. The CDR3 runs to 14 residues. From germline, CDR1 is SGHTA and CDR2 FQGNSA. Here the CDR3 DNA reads TGTGCCAGCAGCTTAAGGATGGAGCACAATGAGCAGTTCTTC. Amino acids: CASSLRMEHNEQFF.

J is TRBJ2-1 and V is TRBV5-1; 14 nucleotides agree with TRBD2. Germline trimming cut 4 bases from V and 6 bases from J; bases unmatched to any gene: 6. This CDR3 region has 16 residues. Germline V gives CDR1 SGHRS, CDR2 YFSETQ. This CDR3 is CASSPGLAGESNEQFF. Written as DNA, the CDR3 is TGCGCCAGCAGCCCGGGACTAGCGGGAGAAAGCAATGAGCAGTTCTTC. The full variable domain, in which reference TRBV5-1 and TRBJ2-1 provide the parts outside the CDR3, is KAGVTQTPRYLIKTRGQQVTLSCSPISGHRSVSWYQQTPGQGLQFLFEYFSETQRNKGNFPGRFSGRQFSNSRSEMNVSTLELGDSALYLCASSPGLAGESNEQFFGPGTRLTVL.

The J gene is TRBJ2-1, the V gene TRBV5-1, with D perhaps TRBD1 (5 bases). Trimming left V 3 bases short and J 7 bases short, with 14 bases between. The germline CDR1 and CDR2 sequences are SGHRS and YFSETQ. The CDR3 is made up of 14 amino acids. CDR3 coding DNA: TGCGCCAGCAGCTCTGGAAAGGGGCGGAATGAGCAGTTCTTC. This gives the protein CASSSGKGRNEQFF.

CDR3 DNA: TGTGCCAGCAGTTTATTTTCCGTACAGGTTACCCACAATCAGCCCCAGCATTTT. It translates to CASSLFSVQVTHNQPQHF. The chain employs TRBV28 and TRBJ1-5; possible D gene TRBD1, 5 bases. Germline lookup yields CDR1 MDHEN and CDR2 SYDVKM. This CDR3 is 18 amino acids long. The V end was cut by 1 base, the J end by 3 bases, with 19 bases between.

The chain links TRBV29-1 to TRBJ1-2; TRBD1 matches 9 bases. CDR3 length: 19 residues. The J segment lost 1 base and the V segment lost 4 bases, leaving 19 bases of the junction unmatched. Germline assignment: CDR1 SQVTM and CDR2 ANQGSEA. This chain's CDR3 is CSVVARWGTGRIRNYGYTF. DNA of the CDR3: TGCAGCGTTGTAGCGCGGTGGGGGACAGGGCGTATTCGTAACTATGGCTACACCTTC.

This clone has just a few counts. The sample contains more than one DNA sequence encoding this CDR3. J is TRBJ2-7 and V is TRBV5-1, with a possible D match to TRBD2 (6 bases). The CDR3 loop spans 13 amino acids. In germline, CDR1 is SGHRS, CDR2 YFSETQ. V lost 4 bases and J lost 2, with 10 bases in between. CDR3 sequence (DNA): TGCGCCAGCAGCCCCGCGGGGACCTACGAGCAGTACTTC. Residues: CASSPAGTYEQYF.